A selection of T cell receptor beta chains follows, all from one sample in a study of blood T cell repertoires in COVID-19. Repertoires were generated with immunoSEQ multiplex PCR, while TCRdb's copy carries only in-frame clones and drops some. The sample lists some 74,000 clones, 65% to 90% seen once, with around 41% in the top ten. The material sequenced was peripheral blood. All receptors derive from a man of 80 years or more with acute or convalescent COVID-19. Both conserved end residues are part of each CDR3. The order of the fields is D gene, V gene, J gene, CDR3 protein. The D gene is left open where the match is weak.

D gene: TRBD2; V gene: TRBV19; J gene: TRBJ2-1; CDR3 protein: CASSMGASGGEQFF
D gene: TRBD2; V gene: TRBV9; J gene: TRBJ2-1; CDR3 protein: CASSVTSGSANEQFF
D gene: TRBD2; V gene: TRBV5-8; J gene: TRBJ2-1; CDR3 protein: CASSSGLAGTSYNEQFF
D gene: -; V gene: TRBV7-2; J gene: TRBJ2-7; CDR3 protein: CASSLGPDYEQYF
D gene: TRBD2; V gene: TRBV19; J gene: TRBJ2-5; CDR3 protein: CASGSGRIQETQYF
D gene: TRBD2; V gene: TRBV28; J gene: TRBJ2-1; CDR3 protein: CASSRTSGVYNEQFF
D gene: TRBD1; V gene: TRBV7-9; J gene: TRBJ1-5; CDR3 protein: CASSSGTAYSNQPQHF
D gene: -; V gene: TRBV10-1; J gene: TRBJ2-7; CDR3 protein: CASSDSPGNSYEQYF
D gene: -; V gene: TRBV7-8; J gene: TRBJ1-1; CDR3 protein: CASSRDLGGGEAFF
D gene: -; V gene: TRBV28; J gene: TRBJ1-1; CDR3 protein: CASSFGGSMNTEAFF
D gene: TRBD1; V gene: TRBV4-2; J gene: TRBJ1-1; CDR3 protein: CASSQGQGSFEAFF
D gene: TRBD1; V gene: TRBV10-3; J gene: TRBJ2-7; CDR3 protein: CAISESGTGTYEQYF
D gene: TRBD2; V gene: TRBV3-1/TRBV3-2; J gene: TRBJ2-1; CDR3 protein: CASSQDQPAGPYNEQFF
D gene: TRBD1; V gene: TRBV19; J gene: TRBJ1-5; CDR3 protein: CASSINPTGGTQPQHF
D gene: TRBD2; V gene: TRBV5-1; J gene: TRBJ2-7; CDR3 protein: CASSTLGGEAYEQYF
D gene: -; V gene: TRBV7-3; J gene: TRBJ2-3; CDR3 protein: CASSFSSSDTQYF
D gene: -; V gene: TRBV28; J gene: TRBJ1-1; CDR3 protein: CASSPPAGDTEAFF
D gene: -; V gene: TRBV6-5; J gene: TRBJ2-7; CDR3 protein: CASSYSFRGVGEQYF
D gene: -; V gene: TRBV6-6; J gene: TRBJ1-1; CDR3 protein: CASSPTGTEAFF
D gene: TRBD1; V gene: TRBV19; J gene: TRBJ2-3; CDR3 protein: CATGTGGADTQYF
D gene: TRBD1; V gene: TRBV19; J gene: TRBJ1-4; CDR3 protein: CASSKKGTGGRIVSEKLFF
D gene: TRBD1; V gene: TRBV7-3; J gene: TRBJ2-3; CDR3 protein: CASSRTGPTDTQYF
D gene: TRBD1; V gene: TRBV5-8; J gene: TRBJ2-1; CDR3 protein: CASSQMRQGPSYNEQFF
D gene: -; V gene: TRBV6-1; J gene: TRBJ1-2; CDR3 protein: CASSEILREGYTF
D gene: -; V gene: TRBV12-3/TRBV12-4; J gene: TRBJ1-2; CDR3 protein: CASSLRQGYGYTF
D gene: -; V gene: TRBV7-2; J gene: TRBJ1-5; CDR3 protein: CASSFFSGGFSNQPQHF
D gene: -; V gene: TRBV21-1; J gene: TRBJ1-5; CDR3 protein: CASSKLPRYPSHQPQHF
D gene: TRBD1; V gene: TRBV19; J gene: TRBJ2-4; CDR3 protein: CATPDRGPAKNIQYF
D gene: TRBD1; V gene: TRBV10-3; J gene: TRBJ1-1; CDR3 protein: CAINGAGGLGTEAFF
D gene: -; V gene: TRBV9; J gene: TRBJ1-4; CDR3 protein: CASSSSQGFEKLFF
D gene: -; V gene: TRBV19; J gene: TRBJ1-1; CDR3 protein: CASSRETGLTVFF